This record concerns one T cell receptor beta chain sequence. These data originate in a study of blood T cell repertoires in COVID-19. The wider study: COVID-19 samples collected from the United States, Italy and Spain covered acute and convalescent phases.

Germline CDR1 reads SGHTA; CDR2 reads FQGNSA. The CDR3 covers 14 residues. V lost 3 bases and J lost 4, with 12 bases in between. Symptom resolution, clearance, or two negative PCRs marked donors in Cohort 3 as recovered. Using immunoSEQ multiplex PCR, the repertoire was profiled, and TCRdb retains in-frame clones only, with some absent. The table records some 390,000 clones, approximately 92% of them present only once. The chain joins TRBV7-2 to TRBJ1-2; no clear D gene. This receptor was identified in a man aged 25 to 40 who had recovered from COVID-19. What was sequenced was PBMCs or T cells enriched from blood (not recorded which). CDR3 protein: CASSFSGSLYGYTF. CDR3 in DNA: TGTGCCAGCAGCTTTTCCGGGAGCCTCTATGGCTACACCTTC.